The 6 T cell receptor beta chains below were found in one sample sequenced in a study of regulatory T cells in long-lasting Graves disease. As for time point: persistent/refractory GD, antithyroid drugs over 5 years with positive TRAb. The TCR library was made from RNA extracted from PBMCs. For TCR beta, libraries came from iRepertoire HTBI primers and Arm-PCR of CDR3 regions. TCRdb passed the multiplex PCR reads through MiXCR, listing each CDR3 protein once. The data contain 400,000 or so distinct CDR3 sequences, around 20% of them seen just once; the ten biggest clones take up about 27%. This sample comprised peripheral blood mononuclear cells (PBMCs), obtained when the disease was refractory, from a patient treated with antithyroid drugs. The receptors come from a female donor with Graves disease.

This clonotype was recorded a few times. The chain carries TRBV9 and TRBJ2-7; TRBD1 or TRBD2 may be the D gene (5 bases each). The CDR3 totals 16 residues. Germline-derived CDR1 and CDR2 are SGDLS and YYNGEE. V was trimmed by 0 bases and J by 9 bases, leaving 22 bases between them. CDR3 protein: CASSVDWGSRFGGQYF. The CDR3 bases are TGTGCCAGCAGCGTAGATTGGGGCAGCCGATTTGGGGGGCAGTACTTC.

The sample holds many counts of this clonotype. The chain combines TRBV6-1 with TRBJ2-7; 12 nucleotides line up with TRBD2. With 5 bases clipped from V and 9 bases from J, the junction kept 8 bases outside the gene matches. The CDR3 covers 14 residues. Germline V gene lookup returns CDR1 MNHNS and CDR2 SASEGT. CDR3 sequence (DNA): TGTGCCAGCAGTACCGCCGGACTAGCGGGGCGGCAGTACTTC. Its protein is CASSTAGLAGRQYF.

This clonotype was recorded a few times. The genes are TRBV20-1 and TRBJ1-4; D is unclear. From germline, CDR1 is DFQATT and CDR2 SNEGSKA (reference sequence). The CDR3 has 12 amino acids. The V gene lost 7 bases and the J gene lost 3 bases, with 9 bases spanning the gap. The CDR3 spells CSGGLANEKLFF. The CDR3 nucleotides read TGCAGTGGGGGTTTGGCTAATGAAAAACTGTTTTTT.

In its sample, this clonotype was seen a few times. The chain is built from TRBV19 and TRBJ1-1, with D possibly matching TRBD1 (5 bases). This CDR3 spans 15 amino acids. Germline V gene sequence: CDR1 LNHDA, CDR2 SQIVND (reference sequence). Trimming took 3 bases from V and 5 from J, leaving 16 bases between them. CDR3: CASSIGGARETEAFF. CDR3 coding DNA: TGTGCCAGTAGTATTGGCGGGGCCAGGGAAACTGAAGCTTTCTTT. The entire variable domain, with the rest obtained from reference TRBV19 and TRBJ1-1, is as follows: DGGITQSPKYLFRKEGQNVTLSCEQNLNHDAMYWYRQDPGQGLRLIYYSQIVNDFQKGDIAEGYSVSREKKESFPLTVTSAQKNPTAFYLCASSIGGARETEAFFGQGTRLTVV.

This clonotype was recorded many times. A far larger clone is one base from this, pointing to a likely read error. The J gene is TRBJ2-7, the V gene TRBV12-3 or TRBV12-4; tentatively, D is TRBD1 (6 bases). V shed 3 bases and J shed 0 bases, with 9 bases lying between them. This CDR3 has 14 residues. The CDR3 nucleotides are TGTGCCAGCAGTTTCCAGGGGAGCTCCTACGAGCAGTACTTC. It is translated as CASSFQGSSYEQYF.

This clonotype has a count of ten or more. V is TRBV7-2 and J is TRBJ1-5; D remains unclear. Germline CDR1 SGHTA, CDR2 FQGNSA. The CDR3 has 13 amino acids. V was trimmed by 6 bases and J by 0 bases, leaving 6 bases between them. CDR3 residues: CASRHDSNQPQHF. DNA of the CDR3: TGTGCCAGCAGACACGATAGCAATCAGCCCCAGCATTTT.